The source of this T cell receptor beta chain is a study of T cell responses to AZD1222 COVID-19 vaccine. Whole-study context: Second-dose intervals of approximately 4 or approximately 12 weeks were pooled.

In the case of this clone: The antigen is not known.

Points from the study as a whole: Clonal diversity may have been underestimated in mostly white British donors. Spike as a whole was targeted by vaccine-associated CD4 TCRs, dominant at 160-218 and 743-854. Nearly half of the spike-specific TCRs reportedly recognize variant regions that carry no mutations.

The V gene's germline CDR1 is SGHNT and CDR2 YYREEE (reference sequence). The CDR3 is made up of 13 amino acids. The germline V and J ends were trimmed by 7 bases and 0 bases, with 11 bases remaining between them. Sequencing was performed with immunoSEQ multiplex PCR; in TCRdb, only in-frame clones are kept and a portion is missing. The sample contains roughly 120,000 clones, 70% to 90% of which appear only once. The chain is built from TRBV5-4 and TRBJ2-7; D remains unclear. The clonotype was recovered from an adult in good health. The sequencing used peripheral blood, collected on day 0 of AZD1222 vaccination. CDR3: CASGPTGSYEQYF. The CDR3 region has the DNA TGTGCCAGCGGCCCGACTGGCTCCTACGAGCAGTACTTC.